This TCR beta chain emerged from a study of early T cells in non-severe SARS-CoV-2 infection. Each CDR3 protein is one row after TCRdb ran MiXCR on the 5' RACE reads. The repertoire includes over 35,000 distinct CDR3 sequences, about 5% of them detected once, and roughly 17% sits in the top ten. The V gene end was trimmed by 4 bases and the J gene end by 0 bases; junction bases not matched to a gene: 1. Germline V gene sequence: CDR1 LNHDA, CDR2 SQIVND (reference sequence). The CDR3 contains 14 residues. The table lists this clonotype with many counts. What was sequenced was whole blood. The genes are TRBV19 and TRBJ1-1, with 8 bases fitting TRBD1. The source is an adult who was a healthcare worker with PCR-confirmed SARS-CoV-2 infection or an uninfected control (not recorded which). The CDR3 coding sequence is TGTGCCAGTAGTAGGGGACAGGTGAACACTGAAGCTTTCTTT. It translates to CASSRGQVNTEAFF.